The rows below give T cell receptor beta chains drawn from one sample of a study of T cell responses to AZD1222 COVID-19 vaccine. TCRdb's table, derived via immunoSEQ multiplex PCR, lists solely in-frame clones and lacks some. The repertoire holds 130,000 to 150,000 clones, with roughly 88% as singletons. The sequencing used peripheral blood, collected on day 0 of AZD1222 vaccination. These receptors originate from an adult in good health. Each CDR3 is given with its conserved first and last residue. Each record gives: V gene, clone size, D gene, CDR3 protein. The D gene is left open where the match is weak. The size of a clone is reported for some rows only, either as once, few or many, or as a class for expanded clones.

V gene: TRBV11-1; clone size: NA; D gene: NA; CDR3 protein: CASSLVQGNTEAFF
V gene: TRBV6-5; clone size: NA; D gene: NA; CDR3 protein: CASSLDGKSTDTQYF
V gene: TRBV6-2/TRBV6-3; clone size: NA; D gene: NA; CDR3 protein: CASSSENYGYTF
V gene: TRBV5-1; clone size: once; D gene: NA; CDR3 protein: CASSSSSYNSPLHF
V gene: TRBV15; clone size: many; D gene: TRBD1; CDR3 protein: CATSGRDSRNTIYF
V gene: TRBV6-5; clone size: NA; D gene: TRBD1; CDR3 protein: CASSTGAYEQYF
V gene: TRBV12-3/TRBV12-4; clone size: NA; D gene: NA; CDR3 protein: CASTMTAPGELFF
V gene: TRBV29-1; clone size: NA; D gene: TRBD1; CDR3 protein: CSVTQGAGGYTF
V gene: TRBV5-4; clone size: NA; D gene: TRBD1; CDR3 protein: CASGGSQGDEQFF
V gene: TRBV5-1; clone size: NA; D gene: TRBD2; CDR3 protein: CASSLGAGVETGELFF
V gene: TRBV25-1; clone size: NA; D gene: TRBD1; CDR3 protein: CASCGLGGAAAFF
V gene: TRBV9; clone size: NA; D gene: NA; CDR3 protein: CASSVTDGGANVLTF
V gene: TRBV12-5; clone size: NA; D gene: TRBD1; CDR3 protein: CASGPDRGETQYF
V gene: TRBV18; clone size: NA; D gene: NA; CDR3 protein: CASSPEFPREDEEYEQYF
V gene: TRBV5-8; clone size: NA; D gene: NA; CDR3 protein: CASSFMEAGNYGYTF
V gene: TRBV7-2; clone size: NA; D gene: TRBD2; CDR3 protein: CASSPYPGLAGVNEQFF
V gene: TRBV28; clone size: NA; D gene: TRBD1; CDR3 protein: CASSLGQVYGYTF
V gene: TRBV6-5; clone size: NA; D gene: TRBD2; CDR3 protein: CASSRLATYNEQFF
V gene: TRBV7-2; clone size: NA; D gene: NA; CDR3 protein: CASSLDSRQDTQYF
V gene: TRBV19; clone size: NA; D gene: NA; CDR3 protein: CASSIGQRQETQYF
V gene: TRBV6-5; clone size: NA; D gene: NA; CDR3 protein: CAIRGAGANVLTF
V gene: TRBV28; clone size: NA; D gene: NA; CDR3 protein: CASSSPRETQYF
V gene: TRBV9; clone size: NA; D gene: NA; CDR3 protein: CASSVGDGYEQYF
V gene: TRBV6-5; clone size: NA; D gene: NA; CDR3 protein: CASSGQGDTEAFF
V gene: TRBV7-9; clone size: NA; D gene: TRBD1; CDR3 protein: CASSLVLGTGLDNEQFF
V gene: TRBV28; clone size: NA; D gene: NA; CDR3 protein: CASSPGSGYTF
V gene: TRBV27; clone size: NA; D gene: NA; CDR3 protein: CASSTRQSEQYF
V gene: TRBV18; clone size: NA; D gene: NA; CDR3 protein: CASSPRDRPSYEQYF
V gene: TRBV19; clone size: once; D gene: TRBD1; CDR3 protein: CVWTGGRNRRSNQPQHF
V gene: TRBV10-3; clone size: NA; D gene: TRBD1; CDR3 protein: CAISAGTANTEAFF
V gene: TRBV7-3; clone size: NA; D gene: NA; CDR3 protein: CASSFEMNTEAFF
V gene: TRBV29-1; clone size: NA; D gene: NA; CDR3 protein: CSVSSQGDYGYTF
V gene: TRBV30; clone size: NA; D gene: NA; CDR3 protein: CAWRKTQGRYTEAFF
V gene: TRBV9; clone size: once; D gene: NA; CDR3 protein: CASSVDDGSGGYTF
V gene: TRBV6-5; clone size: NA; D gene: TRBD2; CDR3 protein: CASWGGEGYEQYF
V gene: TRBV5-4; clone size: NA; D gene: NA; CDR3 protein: CASSLFSGNNSPLHF